This T cell receptor (beta chain) was captured by sequencing in a study of blood T cell repertoires in COVID-19. Across the study: Symptom resolution, clearance, or two negative PCRs marked the recovered donors of Cohort 3.

The length of the CDR3 is 15 residues. The ends were cut back, 1 base at V and 0 bases at J, with 6 bases in the middle. Germline CDR1 KGHSH, CDR2 LQKENI. Participant ages covered roughly 18 to 89 years across 24 US areas. Cohorts were determined from participant-reported clinical history. Method: immunoSEQ multiplex PCR; TCRdb's copy keeps in-frame clones and lacks some. The profile shows approximately 170,000 clones, about 80% of them singletons. The source of this sequence is a woman aged 70-85 years in a cohort exposed to, infected with or recovered from COVID-19 (not recorded which). V usage is TRBV18 and J usage is TRBJ1-4; D not resolved. The specimen sequenced was PBMCs or T cells enriched from blood (not recorded which). The DNA of the CDR3 is TGTGCCAGCTCACCACAGGAGGCAACTAATGAAAAACTGTTTTTT. Encoded protein: CASSPQEATNEKLFF. Based on the CDR3 plus reference TRBV18 and TRBJ1-4, the full variable domain is NAGVMQNPRHLVRRRGQEARLRCSPMKGHSHVYWYRQLPEEGLKFMVYLQKENIIDESGMPKERFSAEFPKEGPSILRIQQVVRGDSAAYFCASSPQEATNEKLFFGSGTQLSVL.